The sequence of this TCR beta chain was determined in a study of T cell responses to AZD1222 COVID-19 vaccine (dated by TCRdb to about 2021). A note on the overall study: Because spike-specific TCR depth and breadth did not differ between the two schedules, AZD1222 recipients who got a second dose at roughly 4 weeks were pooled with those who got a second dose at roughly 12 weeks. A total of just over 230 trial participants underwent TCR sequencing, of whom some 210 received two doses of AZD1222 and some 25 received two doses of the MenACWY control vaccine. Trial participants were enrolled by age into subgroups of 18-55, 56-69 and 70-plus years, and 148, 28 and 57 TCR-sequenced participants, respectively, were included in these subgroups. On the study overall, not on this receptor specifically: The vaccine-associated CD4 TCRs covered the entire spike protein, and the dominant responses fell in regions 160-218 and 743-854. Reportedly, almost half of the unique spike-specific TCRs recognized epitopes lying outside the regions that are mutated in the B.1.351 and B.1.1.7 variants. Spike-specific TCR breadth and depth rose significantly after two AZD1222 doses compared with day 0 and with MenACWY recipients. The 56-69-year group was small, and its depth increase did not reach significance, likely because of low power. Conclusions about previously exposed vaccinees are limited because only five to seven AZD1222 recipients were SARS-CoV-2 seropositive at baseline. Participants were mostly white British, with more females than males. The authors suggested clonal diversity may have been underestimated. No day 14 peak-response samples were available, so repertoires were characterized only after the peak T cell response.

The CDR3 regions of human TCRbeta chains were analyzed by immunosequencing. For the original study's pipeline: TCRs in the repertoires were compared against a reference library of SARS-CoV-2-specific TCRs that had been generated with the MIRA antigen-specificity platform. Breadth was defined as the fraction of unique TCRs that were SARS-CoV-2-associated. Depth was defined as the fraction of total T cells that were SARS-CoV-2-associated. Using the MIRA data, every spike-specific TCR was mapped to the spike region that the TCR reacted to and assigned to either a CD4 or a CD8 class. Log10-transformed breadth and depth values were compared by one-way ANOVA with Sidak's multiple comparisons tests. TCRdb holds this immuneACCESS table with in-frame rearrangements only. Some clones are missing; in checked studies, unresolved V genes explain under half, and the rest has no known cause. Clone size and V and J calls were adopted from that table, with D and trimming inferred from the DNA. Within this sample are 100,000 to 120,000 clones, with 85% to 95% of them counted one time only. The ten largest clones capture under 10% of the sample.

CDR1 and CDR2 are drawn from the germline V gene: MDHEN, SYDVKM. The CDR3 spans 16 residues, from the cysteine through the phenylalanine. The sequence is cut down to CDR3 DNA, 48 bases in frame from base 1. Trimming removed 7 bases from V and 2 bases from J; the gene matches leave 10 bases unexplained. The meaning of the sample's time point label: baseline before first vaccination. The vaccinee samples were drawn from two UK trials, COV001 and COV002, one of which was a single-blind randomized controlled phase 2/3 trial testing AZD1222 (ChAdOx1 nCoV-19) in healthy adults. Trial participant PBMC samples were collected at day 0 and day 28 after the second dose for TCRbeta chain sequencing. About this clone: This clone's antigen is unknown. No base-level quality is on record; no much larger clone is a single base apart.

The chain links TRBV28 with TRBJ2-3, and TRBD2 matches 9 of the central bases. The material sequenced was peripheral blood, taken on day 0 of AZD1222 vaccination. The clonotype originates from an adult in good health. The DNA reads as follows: TGTGCCAGCACCAGCGGGCTAGCGGGGAACACAGATACGCAGTATTTT. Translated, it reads CASTSGLAGNTDTQYF.